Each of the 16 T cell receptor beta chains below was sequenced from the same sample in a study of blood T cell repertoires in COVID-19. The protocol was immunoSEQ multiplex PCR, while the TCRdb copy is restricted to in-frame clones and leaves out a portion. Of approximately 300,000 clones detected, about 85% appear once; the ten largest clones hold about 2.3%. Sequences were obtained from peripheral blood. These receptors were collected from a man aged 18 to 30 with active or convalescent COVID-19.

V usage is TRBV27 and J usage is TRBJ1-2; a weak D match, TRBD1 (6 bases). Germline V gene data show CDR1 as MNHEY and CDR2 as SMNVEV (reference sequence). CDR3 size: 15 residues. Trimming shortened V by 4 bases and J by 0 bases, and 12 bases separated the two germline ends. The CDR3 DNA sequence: TGTGCCAGCAGTTACAGGGCTTTAGCTAACTATGGCTACACCTTC. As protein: CASSYRALANYGYTF.

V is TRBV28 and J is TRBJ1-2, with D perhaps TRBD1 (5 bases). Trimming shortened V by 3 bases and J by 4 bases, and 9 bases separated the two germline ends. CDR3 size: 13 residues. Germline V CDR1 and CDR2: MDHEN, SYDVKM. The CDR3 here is CASSLQGGYGYTF. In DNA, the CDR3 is TGTGCCAGCAGTTTGCAGGGAGGCTATGGCTACACCTTC.

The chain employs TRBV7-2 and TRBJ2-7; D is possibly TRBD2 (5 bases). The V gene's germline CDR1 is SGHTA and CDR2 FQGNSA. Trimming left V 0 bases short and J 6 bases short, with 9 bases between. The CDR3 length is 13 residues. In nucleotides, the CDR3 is TGTGCCAGCAGCTTAGCCTCGGGGATCGAGCAGTACTTC. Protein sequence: CASSLASGIEQYF.

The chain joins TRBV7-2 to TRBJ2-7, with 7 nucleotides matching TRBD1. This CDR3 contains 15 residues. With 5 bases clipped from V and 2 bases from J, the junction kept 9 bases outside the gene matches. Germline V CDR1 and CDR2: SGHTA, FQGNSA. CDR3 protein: CASSVQTGSTYEQYF. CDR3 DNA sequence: TGTGCCAGCAGCGTGCAGACAGGGAGTACCTACGAGCAGTACTTC.

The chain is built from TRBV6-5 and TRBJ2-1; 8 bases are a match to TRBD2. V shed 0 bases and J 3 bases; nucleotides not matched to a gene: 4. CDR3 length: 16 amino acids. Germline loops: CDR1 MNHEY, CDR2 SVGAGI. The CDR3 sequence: CASSYSTGTSYNEQFF. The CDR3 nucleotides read TGTGCCAGCAGTTACTCGACCGGGACTAGCTACAATGAGCAGTTCTTC.

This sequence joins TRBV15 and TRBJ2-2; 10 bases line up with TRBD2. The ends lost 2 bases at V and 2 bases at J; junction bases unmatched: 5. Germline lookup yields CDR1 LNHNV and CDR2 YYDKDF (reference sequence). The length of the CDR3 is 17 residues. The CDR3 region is CATSRKAGGPNTGELFF. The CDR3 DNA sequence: TGTGCCACCAGCAGAAAAGCGGGAGGGCCTAACACCGGGGAGCTGTTTTTT.

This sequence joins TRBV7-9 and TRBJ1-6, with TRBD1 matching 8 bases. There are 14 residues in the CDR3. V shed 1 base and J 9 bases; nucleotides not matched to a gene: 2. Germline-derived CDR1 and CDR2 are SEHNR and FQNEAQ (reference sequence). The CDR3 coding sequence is TGTGCCAGCAGCTTAGACAGGGGGACTTCACCCCTCCACTTT. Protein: CASSLDRGTSPLHF.

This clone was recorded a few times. CDR3 sequence: CASSLDPSGPYNEQFF. In DNA, the CDR3 is TGCGCCAGCAGCCTGGACCCAAGCGGGCCCTACAATGAGCAGTTCTTC. The rearrangement links TRBV5-1 to TRBJ2-1; D may be TRBD2 (6 bases). V lost 4 bases and J 2 bases, leaving 16 bases between the germline ends. The CDR3 length is 16 residues. Germline CDR1 is SGHRS and CDR2 is YFSETQ.

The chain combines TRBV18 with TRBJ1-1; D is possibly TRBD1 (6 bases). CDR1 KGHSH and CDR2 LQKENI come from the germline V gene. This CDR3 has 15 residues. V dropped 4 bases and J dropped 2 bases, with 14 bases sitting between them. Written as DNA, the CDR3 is TGTGCCAGCTCACAATACGTACAGGGCAACACTGAAGCTTTCTTT. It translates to CASSQYVQGNTEAFF.

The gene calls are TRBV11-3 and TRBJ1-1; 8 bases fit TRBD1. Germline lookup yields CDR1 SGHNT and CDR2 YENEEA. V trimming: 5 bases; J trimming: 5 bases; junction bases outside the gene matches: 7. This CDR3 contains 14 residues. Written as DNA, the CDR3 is TGTGCCAGCAGCACGGACAGGGTGGGGACTGAAGCTTTCTTT. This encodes CASSTDRVGTEAFF. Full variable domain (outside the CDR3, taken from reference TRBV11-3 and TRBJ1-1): EAGVVQSPRYKIIEKKQPVAFWCNPISGHNTLYWYLQNLGQGPELLIRYENEEAVDDSQLPKDRFSAERLKGVDSTLKIQPAELGDSAVYLCASSTDRVGTEAFFGQGTRLTVV.

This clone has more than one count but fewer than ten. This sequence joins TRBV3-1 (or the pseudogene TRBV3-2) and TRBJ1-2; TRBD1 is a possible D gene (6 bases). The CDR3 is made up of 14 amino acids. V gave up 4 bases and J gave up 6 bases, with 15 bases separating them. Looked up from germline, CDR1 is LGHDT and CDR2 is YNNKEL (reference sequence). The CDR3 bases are TGTGCCAGCAGCCCTAGCCGGACAGTCGATGGCTACACCTTC. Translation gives CASSPSRTVDGYTF.

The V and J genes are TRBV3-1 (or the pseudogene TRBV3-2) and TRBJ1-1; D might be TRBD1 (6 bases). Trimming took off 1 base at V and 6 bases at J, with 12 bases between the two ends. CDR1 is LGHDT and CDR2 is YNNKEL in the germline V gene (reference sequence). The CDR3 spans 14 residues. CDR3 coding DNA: TGTGCCAGCAGCCAAGGGGGGGGCCAGGCTGAAGCTTTCTTT. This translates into CASSQGGGQAEAFF.

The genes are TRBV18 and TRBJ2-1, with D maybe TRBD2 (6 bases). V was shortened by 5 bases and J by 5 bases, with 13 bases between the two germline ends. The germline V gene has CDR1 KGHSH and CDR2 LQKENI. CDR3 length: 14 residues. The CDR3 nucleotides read TGTGCCAGCTCAGGGCCGGGCGGGAACAATGAGCAGTTCTTC. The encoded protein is CASSGPGGNNEQFF.

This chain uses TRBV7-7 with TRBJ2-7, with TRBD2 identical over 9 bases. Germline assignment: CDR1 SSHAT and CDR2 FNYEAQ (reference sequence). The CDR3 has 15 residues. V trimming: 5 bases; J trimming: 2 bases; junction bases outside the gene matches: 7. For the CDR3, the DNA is TGTGCCAGCAGCCGGGGGGCGGGAGGGGCCTACGAGCAGTACTTC. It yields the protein CASSRGAGGAYEQYF. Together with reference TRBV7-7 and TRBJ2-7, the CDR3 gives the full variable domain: GAGVSQSPRYKVTKRGQDVTLRCDPISSHATLYWYQQALGQGPEFLTYFNYEAQPDKSGLPSDRFSAERPEGSISTLTIQRTEQRDSAMYRCASSRGAGGAYEQYFGPGTRLTVT.

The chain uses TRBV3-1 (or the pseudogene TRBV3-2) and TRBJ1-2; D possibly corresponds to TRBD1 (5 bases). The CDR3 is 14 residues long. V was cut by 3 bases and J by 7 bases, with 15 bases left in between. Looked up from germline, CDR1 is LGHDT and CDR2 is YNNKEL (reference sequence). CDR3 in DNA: TGTGCCAGCAGCCAGACCCCGGGGGGGGTTGGCTACACCTTC. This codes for CASSQTPGGVGYTF.

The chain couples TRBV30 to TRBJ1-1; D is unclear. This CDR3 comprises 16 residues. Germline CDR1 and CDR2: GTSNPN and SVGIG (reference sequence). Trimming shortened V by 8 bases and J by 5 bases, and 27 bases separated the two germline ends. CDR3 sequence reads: CARIIEGDFDSTEAFF. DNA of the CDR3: TGTGCCCGCATAATTGAGGGTGATTTTGATTCGACTGAAGCTTTCTTT.